The rows below give T cell receptor beta chains drawn from one sample of a study of cytomegalovirus exposure and HLA in healthy donors. Generated by immunoSEQ multiplex PCR, the TCRdb table keeps only in-frame clones and is missing some. There are under 100,000 clones in the sample; over 65% occur only once, and 3.3% lies in the top ten. Material for sequencing was PBMCs. The receptors shown here come from a man aged 50 or older in good health and CMV-seronegative. Both conserved end residues are part of each CDR3. A D gene is named only where the DNA matches it firmly. The size field is filled for only some rows; it gives once, few, many or a size class.

cdr3_nt cdr3_aa clone_size j_call v_call d_call
TGTGCCAGTAGGGACAGTGTTGTTATCGAAGCTTTCTTT CASRDSVVIEAFF . TRBJ1-1 TRBV19 .
TGCGCCAGCAGCACGCGAGAGAATTCACCCCTCCACTTT CASSTRENSPLHF . TRBJ1-6 TRBV5-1 .
TGTGCCAGCAGCTCACTAGCTTACAATGAGCAGTTCTTC CASSSLAYNEQFF few TRBJ2-1 TRBV7-6 .
TGTGCCAGCAGTTCTCCAGAGCGGGGGGGCCATGAGCAGTTCTTC CASSSPERGGHEQFF few TRBJ2-1 TRBV27 TRBD2
TGTGCCAGCAGCCCGGGAGGGGCCCCTGGAAACACCATATATTTT CASSPGGAPGNTIYF . TRBJ1-3 TRBV6-5 .
TGTGCCAGCAGCTCCATAGCGGGGTTGGGCACAGATACGCAGTATTTT CASSSIAGLGTDTQYF . TRBJ2-3 TRBV7-8 TRBD2
TGCGCCAGCAGCAGGGACAGGTGGGACACTGAAGCTTTCTTT CASSRDRWDTEAFF few TRBJ1-1 TRBV5-1 TRBD1
TGTGCCAGCAGTCTCCGGACAGGGAGAACCACTGAAGCTTTCTTT CASSLRTGRTTEAFF . TRBJ1-1 TRBV6-1 TRBD1
TGCGCCAGCAGCCGCCAGGGGGCGCCCGGAGATACGCAGTATTTT CASSRQGAPGDTQYF . TRBJ2-3 TRBV5-1 TRBD1
TGCGCCAGCAGTGATGCTAGGAGGGCAGATACGCAGTATTTT CASSDARRADTQYF . TRBJ2-3 TRBV10-1 .
TGTGCCAGCAGCCCCACGAGCGGGGGGGGAGAGACCCAGTACTTC CASSPTSGGGETQYF . TRBJ2-5 TRBV5-4 TRBD2